This is a list of T cell receptor beta chains from one sample in a study of T cell changes during pregnancy in multiple sclerosis. Profiled with immunoSEQ multiplex PCR; TCRdb holds only in-frame clones, not every one. The profile covers tens of thousands of clones, with around 94% appearing a single time and roughly 0.14% taken by the ten largest. The source was CD4+ T cells from peripheral blood mononuclear cells, collected after pregnancy. The receptors were sampled from a female donor with multiple sclerosis, enrolled in a pregnancy study. The CDR3 runs from the conserved cysteine through the conserved F or W. The D gene is left open where the match is weak. Only part of the rows carry a size: once, few, many, or a class if the clone is expanded.

CDR3 DNA	CDR3 protein	clone size	D gene	V gene	J gene
TGTGCCAGCAGCTCCGGAGGATCTGGCTACACCTTC	CASSSGGSGYTF	NA	NA	TRBV7-2	TRBJ1-2
TGCGCCAGCAGCTTGATTGTGGGCACCTCCTACGAGCAGTACTTC	CASSLIVGTSYEQYF	few	NA	TRBV5-1	TRBJ2-7
TGTGCCAGCAGTGCGGCCACTAACAATGAGCAGTTCTTC	CASSAATNNEQFF	NA	NA	TRBV6-4	TRBJ2-1
TGTGCCAGCACCTACAGTAATCTCAACTATGGCTACACCTTC	CASTYSNLNYGYTF	NA	NA	TRBV2	TRBJ1-2
TGTGCCAGCAGCTTGGGGGCGTGGGAGACCCAGTACTTC	CASSLGAWETQYF	NA	NA	TRBV7-3	TRBJ2-5
TGTGCCAGCAGCTACGGGACTAGCGGAGACTCCTACAATGAGCAGTTCTTC	CASSYGTSGDSYNEQFF	NA	TRBD2	TRBV5-5	TRBJ2-1
TGCGCCAGCAGCTTTTGGACTCTGAAGAACACCGGGGAGCTGTTTTTT	CASSFWTLKNTGELFF	NA	NA	TRBV5-1	TRBJ2-2
TGTGCCAGCACCCGATCCGGGACTGGTCCCTACGAGCAGTACTTC	CASTRSGTGPYEQYF	few	NA	TRBV6-6	TRBJ2-7
TGTGCCAGCAGTTTATCAGGGACAGGCTATGGCTACACCTTC	CASSLSGTGYGYTF	NA	TRBD1	TRBV27	TRBJ1-2
TGCGCCAGCAGCTTGGACGGGACTAGCAAACACCATGAGCAGTTCTTC	CASSLDGTSKHHEQFF	NA	TRBD2	TRBV5-1	TRBJ2-1
TGTGCCAGCAGCCTCGGACTAGCAGGAACCTACGACACCGGGGAGCTGTTTTTT	CASSLGLAGTYDTGELFF	NA	TRBD2	TRBV11-2	TRBJ2-2
TGTGCCAGCAGCCCGACAGGGAACGCTGAAGCTTTCTTT	CASSPTGNAEAFF	NA	TRBD1	TRBV5-4	TRBJ1-1
TGTGCCAGCAGTCCTTTGACAGGGGGGAGCACCATATATTTT	CASSPLTGGSTIYF	NA	TRBD1	TRBV6-5	TRBJ1-3
TGTGCCAGCAGCTTGCAGGGGTGGCGTGAGACCCAGTACTTC	CASSLQGWRETQYF	NA	NA	TRBV7-9	TRBJ2-5
TGTGCCAGCGGCAGACTAGCGGGAGTAAAAGAGCAGTACTTC	CASGRLAGVKEQYF	NA	TRBD2	TRBV28	TRBJ2-7
TGTGCCAGCAGCGTAGATCCTCGCTCCTACAATGAGCAGTTCTTC	CASSVDPRSYNEQFF	NA	NA	TRBV9	TRBJ2-1
TGTGCCAGCAGCCCCAGGGGCCAGTACAATGAGCAGTTCTTC	CASSPRGQYNEQFF	NA	NA	TRBV9	TRBJ2-1
TGTGCCAGCAGTTTGGACAGGGGGGCAACAGATACGCAGTATTTT	CASSLDRGATDTQYF	NA	TRBD1	TRBV5-4	TRBJ2-3
TGTGCCAGCAGCTCCGAGACGTACCGAGGGATATACGAGCAGTACTTC	CASSSETYRGIYEQYF	NA	NA	TRBV7-9	TRBJ2-7
TGCAGCGTTGTAGGGGGCTTCGACAAAAACATTCAGTACTTC	CSVVGGFDKNIQYF	NA	TRBD1	TRBV29-1	TRBJ2-4
TGTGCCAGCAGGGGGGCAGGAGATAATCAGCCCCAGCATTTT	CASRGAGDNQPQHF	once	NA	TRBV28	TRBJ1-5
TGCGCCAGCAGCCAAGATATAGCGGGAGGGTACAATGAGCAGTTCTTC	CASSQDIAGGYNEQFF	NA	TRBD2	TRBV4-3	TRBJ2-1
TGTGCCTGGAGTAGAGGGACCGGGGAGCTGTTTTTT	CAWSRGTGELFF	NA	NA	TRBV30	TRBJ2-2
TGTGCCAGCAGTTGGGGACTAGCGGGAGACAATGAGCAGTTCTTC	CASSWGLAGDNEQFF	NA	TRBD2	TRBV27	TRBJ2-1
TGCGCCAGCAGCCAGACTAGCGGGAGGGGCACCGGGGAGCTGTTTTTT	CASSQTSGRGTGELFF	NA	TRBD2	TRBV5-1	TRBJ2-2
TGTGCCATCAGTGACCCCAGGGGGCAGGTTGAAAATGGAAACACTGAAGCTTTCTTT	CAISDPRGQVENGNTEAFF	once	TRBD1	TRBV10-3	TRBJ1-1
TGTGCCAGCAGCCCGGGGGGCCTGAGCTCCTACGAGCAGTACTTC	CASSPGGLSSYEQYF	NA	NA	TRBV7-3	TRBJ2-7
TGTGCCAGCAGTTTATCCGGCAGGGATAAGAACTATGGCTACACCTTC	CASSLSGRDKNYGYTF	NA	NA	TRBV28	TRBJ1-2
TGTGCCAGCAAAATACTAGCGGGAGCAACAGATACGCAGTATTTT	CASKILAGATDTQYF	NA	TRBD2	TRBV6-5	TRBJ2-3
TGTGCCAGCAGGTACACAGATACGCAGTATTTT	CASRYTDTQYF	NA	NA	TRBV9	TRBJ2-3
TGTGCCTGGAGTGTAGGGACAGGGAGAGCTTTCTTT	CAWSVGTGRAFF	NA	TRBD1	TRBV30	TRBJ1-1
TGTGCCAGCAGCGTAAGCGGGAGTCGCACAGATACGCAGTATTTT	CASSVSGSRTDTQYF	NA	TRBD2	TRBV9	TRBJ2-3
TGTGCCAGCAGCGCCGGGACTAGCGGGATCTACGAGCAGTACTTC	CASSAGTSGIYEQYF	once	TRBD2	TRBV9	TRBJ2-7
TGCGCCAGCAGCCCTCTCACTAGTATCAATGAGCAGTTCTTC	CASSPLTSINEQFF	NA	NA	TRBV5-1	TRBJ2-1
TGTGCCAGTGGAGAGGGCATCTCCTCTGGAAACACCATATATTTT	CASGEGISSGNTIYF	NA	NA	TRBV6-1	TRBJ1-3
TGCGCCAGCAGCTTGGAAGCGGGAGGTCACGCGAACACCGGGGAGCTGTTTTTT	CASSLEAGGHANTGELFF	NA	TRBD2	TRBV5-1	TRBJ2-2
TGTGCCACCTCACCCCCTTTGGACAGGCTGCAACATCAGCCCCAGCATTTT	CATSPPLDRLQHQPQHF	NA	TRBD1	TRBV19	TRBJ1-5
TGCGCCAGCAGCCCACTCGGGACTAGCGGGAGTAGCGCCTACGAGCAGTACTTC	CASSPLGTSGSSAYEQYF	NA	TRBD2	TRBV5-1	TRBJ2-7
TGTGCCAGCATAGGAGCGGGGGGGGGACGGAATGAGCAGTTCTTC	CASIGAGGGRNEQFF	NA	TRBD2	TRBV6-5	TRBJ2-1
TGTGCCAGCAGTGAGTTAGGACAGGGTCGATCTGGAAACACCATATATTTT	CASSELGQGRSGNTIYF	NA	TRBD1	TRBV25-1	TRBJ1-3
TGTGCCAGCAGCCCCGGACTACTACGCAATGAGCAGTTCTTC	CASSPGLLRNEQFF	NA	NA	TRBV14	TRBJ2-1
TGCAGCGTGTCGGGACAGGGGGGAATTGGCACTGAAGCTTTCTTT	CSVSGQGGIGTEAFF	few	TRBD1	TRBV29-1	TRBJ1-1
TGTGCCAGCAGTGGCACAGCTCTAATTGAAGCTTTCTTT	CASSGTALIEAFF	NA	NA	TRBV2	TRBJ1-1
TGTGCCAGCAGACCTAGGGCGGGGGACAGGCACACTGAAGCTTTCTTT	CASRPRAGDRHTEAFF	NA	TRBD1	TRBV28	TRBJ1-1
TGTGCTAGCAGTACGGGACTGGGAAGCACCGGGGAGCTGTTTTTT	CASSTGLGSTGELFF	NA	NA	TRBV7-7	TRBJ2-2
TGTGCCAGCAGTGGGGACAGGGGGCAGGGGTGGCCCCAGCATTTT	CASSGDRGQGWPQHF	once	TRBD1	TRBV2	TRBJ1-5
TGTGCCAGTAAAAACCCGCAGACAGGTCCCGGGGAGCTGTTTTTT	CASKNPQTGPGELFF	NA	NA	TRBV19	TRBJ2-2
TGTGCCAGCAGCTTACGGGCAGGGGGTTCAACTAATGAAAAACTGTTTTTT	CASSLRAGGSTNEKLFF	NA	TRBD1	TRBV7-8	TRBJ1-4
TGTGCCAGCAGCTTAGGGAGTGGGAGTAGCACCGGGGAGCTGTTTTTT	CASSLGSGSSTGELFF	NA	NA	TRBV5-6	TRBJ2-2
TGTGCCAGCAGCTTAGGGAGTAGCGGGAGGGCCTTCTACGAGCAGTACTTC	CASSLGSSGRAFYEQYF	NA	TRBD2	TRBV7-6	TRBJ2-7
TGCAGCGTTGAAGGAAGACAGGGGGCGCGGGAGCAGTACTTC	CSVEGRQGAREQYF	NA	TRBD1	TRBV29-1	TRBJ2-7
TGTGCCAGCAGGGGGCCAGGGGTAAGTCAGCCCCAGCATTTT	CASRGPGVSQPQHF	NA	NA	TRBV2	TRBJ1-5
TGTGCCAGCAGTGAATACGGGAGGGGTTCCTCCGAGACCCAGTACTTC	CASSEYGRGSSETQYF	NA	TRBD2	TRBV25-1	TRBJ2-5
TGTGCCAGCAGCATGACCTCCTGGCAGGGGCCTGGTGAAAAACTGTTTTTT	CASSMTSWQGPGEKLFF	NA	NA	TRBV5-6	TRBJ1-4
TGTGCCAGCAGCTTGGGAGGGCCCGGCACCGGGGAGCTGTTTTTT	CASSLGGPGTGELFF	few	NA	TRBV5-4	TRBJ2-2
TGTGCCAGCAGAAGAGTCTCCTACAATGAGCAGTTCTTC	CASRRVSYNEQFF	NA	NA	TRBV6-5	TRBJ2-1
TGCGCCAGCAGCTTGGTGGGCACCACAGATACGCAGTATTTT	CASSLVGTTDTQYF	once	NA	TRBV5-1	TRBJ2-3
TGTGCCAGCAGTTACCTCCCGGCCTACAATGAGCAGTTCTTC	CASSYLPAYNEQFF	once	NA	TRBV6-5	TRBJ2-1
TGTGCCAGCAGCTTAGGACATACCAATCAGCCCCAGCATTTT	CASSLGHTNQPQHF	NA	NA	TRBV7-8	TRBJ1-5
TGTGCCAGCAGCGAGGGACAGGGGAGAAACACCATATATTTT	CASSEGQGRNTIYF	NA	TRBD1	TRBV5-5	TRBJ1-3